These 19 T cell receptor beta chains came from one sample sequenced in a study of cytomegalovirus exposure and HLA in healthy donors. The PCR employed 60 Vbeta primers together with 13 Jbeta primers. Clones were read by immunoSEQ multiplex PCR, and TCRdb kept only the in-frame ones, dropping some. The sample records about 170,000 clones, approximately 70% being singletons. Sequenced: PBMCs. The receptors come from a man aged 35-49 years in good health and CMV-seropositive.

Written as DNA, the CDR3 is TGTGCCAGCAGCAATTCCCGGGACAGGGAGACCAATCAGCCCCAGCATTTT. Translation gives CASSNSRDRETNQPQHF. The chain is built from TRBV21-1 and TRBJ1-5; TRBD1 is taken as the D call from the table, unchecked against the DNA. TRBV21-1 is termed a pseudogene. The CDR3 runs to 17 residues.

V usage is TRBV6-5 and J usage is TRBJ1-1, with D uncertain. Looked up from germline, CDR1 is MNHEY and CDR2 is SVGAGI. The CDR3 runs to 14 residues. The germline V and J ends were trimmed by 0 bases and 1 base, with 6 bases remaining between them. The CDR3 here is CASSYSRRNTEAFF. The CDR3 DNA follows: TGTGCCAGCAGTTACTCACGGAGGAACACTGAAGCTTTCTTT.

The V and J genes are TRBV25-1 and TRBJ2-5; 8 bases line up with TRBD1. Germline V gives CDR1 MGHDK, CDR2 SYGVNS. CDR3 length: 15 amino acids. V shed 5 bases and J 2 bases; nucleotides not matched to a gene: 7. The CDR3 reads CASSNPTGVQETQYF. DNA for the CDR3: TGTGCCAGCAGTAACCCGACAGGGGTACAAGAGACCCAGTACTTC.

The chain links TRBV25-1 to TRBJ1-1; 9 nucleotides agree with TRBD1. The germline CDR1 and CDR2 sequences are MGHDK and SYGVNS. The V gene end was trimmed by 7 bases and the J gene end by 5 bases; junction bases not matched to a gene: 8. The CDR3 length is 14 residues. CDR3 coding DNA: TGTGCCAGCACCCCGGACAGGGGAAGTACTGAAGCTTTCTTT. It translates to CASTPDRGSTEAFF.

This chain links TRBV7-3 with TRBJ2-5, with 10 bases identical to TRBD2. After removal of 5 bases from V and 4 bases from J, the junction contained 1 base not matched to a gene. The germline CDR1 and CDR2 sequences are SGHTA and FQGTGA. This CDR3 region has 13 residues. The CDR3 DNA is TGTGCCAGCAGCGAGCGGGGGGGAGAGACCCAGTACTTC. Translation gives CASSERGGETQYF. Full variable domain (rest looked up from reference TRBV7-3 and TRBJ2-5): GAGVSQTPSNKVTEKGKYVELRCDPISGHTALYWYRQSLGQGPEFLIYFQGTGAADDSGLPNDRFFAVRPEGSVSTLKIQRTERGDSAVYLCASSERGGETQYFGPGTRLLVL.

This sequence joins TRBV7-8 and TRBJ2-1, with D maybe TRBD1 (7 bases). The CDR3 is 16 amino acids. Per the germline V gene, CDR1 is SGHVS and CDR2 is FQNEAQ. V gave up 5 bases and J gave up 2 bases, with 16 bases separating them. CDR3 loop: CASSPEGGQTYNEQFF. The CDR3 DNA sequence: TGTGCCAGCAGCCCTGAGGGGGGACAGACCTACAATGAGCAGTTCTTC. The entire variable domain, with the rest obtained from reference TRBV7-8 and TRBJ2-1, is as follows: GAGVSQSPRYKVAKRGQDVALRCDPISGHVSLFWYQQALGQGPEFLTYFQNEAQLDKSGLPSDRFFAERPEGSVSTLKIQRTQQEDSAVYLCASSPEGGQTYNEQFFGPGTRLTVL.

The V and J genes are TRBV6-6 and TRBJ1-1, with D possibly TRBD1 on 6 matching bases. The CDR3 length is 13 residues. Trimming took 7 bases from V and 3 from J, leaving 12 bases between them. Germline V CDR1 and CDR2: MNHNY, SVGAGI (reference sequence). CDR3 nucleotides: TGTGCCAGCAACAAGGGGGACGACACTGAAGCTTTCTTT. Translated, it gives CASNKGDDTEAFF.

This sequence joins TRBV4-1 and TRBJ1-6, with 8 bases aligning to TRBD1. The V gene end was trimmed by 4 bases and the J gene end by 7 bases; junction bases not matched to a gene: 6. This CDR3 spans 15 amino acids. Germline V lookup: CDR1 MGHRA, CDR2 YSYEKL. CDR3 amino acids: CASSPGQGGNSPLHF. For the CDR3, the DNA is TGCGCCAGCAGCCCTGGACAGGGAGGAAATTCACCCCTCCACTTT.

This rearrangement joins TRBV5-1 to TRBJ2-3; a possible D gene is TRBD2 (6 bases). Germline V gives CDR1 SGHRS, CDR2 YFSETQ. The CDR3 length is 15 residues. The V end was cut by 1 base, the J end by 0 bases, with 9 bases between. CDR3 DNA sequence: TGCGCCAGCAGCTTGCCGGGGACTAGCACAGATACGCAGTATTTT. This gives the protein CASSLPGTSTDTQYF.

The chain links TRBV7-2 to TRBJ2-3, with D tentatively TRBD1 (7 bases). The length of the CDR3 is 12 residues. Germline V gene lookup returns CDR1 SGHTA and CDR2 FQGNSA. V lost 4 bases to trimming and J lost 14 bases, with 16 bases between them. CDR3 sequence (DNA): TGTGCCAGCAGCTACGACAGGGAGGAGTGGTATTTT. As protein: CASSYDREEWYF.

Worth noting for this clone: Other nucleotide sequences from this sample produce the same CDR3. The J gene is TRBJ1-3, the V gene TRBV6-1; D is ambiguous. Germline-derived CDR1 and CDR2 are MNHNS and SASEGT. Trimming took off 2 bases at V and 2 bases at J, with 10 bases between the two ends. This CDR3 has 15 residues. The CDR3: CASSELTGAGNTIYF. CDR3 in DNA: TGTGCCAGCAGTGAACTTACGGGAGCTGGAAACACCATATATTTT.

The V and J genes are TRBV19 and TRBJ2-1, with D perhaps TRBD1 (5 bases). Germline-derived CDR1 and CDR2 are LNHDA and SQIVND (reference sequence). The CDR3 runs 13 residues. V gave up 4 bases and J gave up 4 bases, with 8 bases separating them. For the CDR3, the DNA is TGTGCCAGTAGTAAGGGGAATTACAATGAGCAGTTCTTC. As protein: CASSKGNYNEQFF.

The chain combines TRBV29-1 with TRBJ1-1; 11 nucleotides agree with TRBD1. The CDR3 contains 14 residues. Trimming removed 6 bases from V and 5 bases from J; junction bases left unmatched: 8. Germline lookup yields CDR1 SQVTM and CDR2 ANQGSEA. CDR3 DNA: TGCAGCGTCCGGGGACAGGGGGGGGGTACTGAAGCTTTCTTT. Translated, it gives CSVRGQGGGTEAFF.

This clone appeared once. This chain links TRBV7-9 with TRBJ1-6; D is undetermined. Trimming took off 2 bases at V and 13 bases at J, with 6 bases between the two ends. This CDR3 has 11 residues. Germline CDR1 is SEHNR and CDR2 is FQNEAQ (reference sequence). DNA for the CDR3: TGTGCCAGCAGCTTACCGGGTCCCCTCCACTTT. It translates to CASSLPGPLHF.

For this clone: The junction differs from germline at one of its ends, possibly a read error. The CDR3 sequence is CSSSGTGSNTGELFF. CDR3 in DNA: TGTTCCAGCAGCGGGACAGGCTCGAACACCGGGGAGCTGTTTTTT. The gene calls are TRBV7-9 and TRBJ2-2, with a possible D match to TRBD1 (8 bases). The CDR3 has 15 residues. Germline lookup yields CDR1 SEHNR and CDR2 FQNEAQ (reference sequence).

This clone was observed once. The J gene is TRBJ1-5, the V gene TRBV4-1; the match to TRBD1 covers 9 bases. Germline CDR1 and CDR2: MGHRA and YSYEKL. Trimming cost V 1 base and J 6 bases; bases outside gene matches: 7. The CDR3 spans 16 residues. The CDR3 protein is CASSQGGQGLGQPQHF. CDR3 sequence (DNA): TGCGCCAGCAGCCAAGGGGGACAGGGTTTAGGTCAGCCCCAGCATTTT.

The V and J genes are TRBV9 and TRBJ1-5, with D hard to call. Germline CDR1 reads SGDLS; CDR2 reads YYNGEE. The CDR3 has 15 amino acids. V lost 3 bases and J 3 bases, leaving 13 bases between the germline ends. The CDR3 reads CASSDGPAANQPQHF. CDR3 in DNA: TGTGCCAGCAGCGACGGGCCAGCGGCCAATCAGCCCCAGCATTTT.

The sample holds a few counts of this clone. This rearrangement joins TRBV12-5 to TRBJ1-1; D is ambiguous. V shed 5 bases and J shed 11 bases, with 15 bases lying between them. Germline V gene data show CDR1 as LGHNT and CDR2 as FRNRAP. The CDR3 has 12 residues. CDR3 sequence (DNA): TGTGCTAGTGGTCTCAACGGACTTCTGGCTTTCTTT. This codes for CASGLNGLLAFF.

This chain connects TRBV5-1 to TRBJ1-2; 7 bases match TRBD1. V lost 3 bases, J lost 8 bases, and 13 bases stayed unmatched. This CDR3 is built from 15 residues. Germline CDR1 is SGHRS and CDR2 is YFSETQ. The CDR3 loop reads CASSSQTGPESGYTF. The CDR3 DNA is TGCGCCAGCAGCTCGCAGACAGGGCCCGAGTCAGGCTACACCTTC.